Listed here are 11 T cell receptor beta chains from one sample, sequenced in a study of OX40 agonist ivuxolimab in advanced cancers. The library was made by the immunoSEQ multiplex PCR assay. TCRdb took this table from immuneACCESS and kept in-frame rearrangements with V and J called. Such tables lack part of the clones; where checked against another copy, unresolved V genes explain under half of the gap, and the rest is unexplained. Recorded for this sample are 75,000 to 90,000 clones; 80% to 95% of them occurred a single time. The ten largest clones take up roughly 1.1% of the sample. The starting material was CD4+ or CD8+ T cells sorted from blood, obtained in a trial of the OX40 agonist ivuxolimab. The receptors stem from an adult with an advanced solid tumor such as melanoma, head and neck, liver or kidney cancer.

The rearrangement joins TRBV5-6 to TRBJ2-5, with 7 bases matching TRBD2. V lost 4 bases to trimming and J lost 5 bases; unmatched junction nucleotides: 5. Germline V gene sequence: CDR1 SGHDT, CDR2 YYEEEE. This CDR3 region has 13 residues. In DNA form, the CDR3 reads TGTGCCAGCAGCCTCGGACTAGTTGAGACCCAGTACTTC. The encoded protein is CASSLGLVETQYF.

The chain has TRBV19 and TRBJ2-6, with D perhaps matching TRBD1 (6 bases). V was pared by 8 bases and J by 2 bases, with 10 bases between. CDR3 length: 14 amino acids. CDR1 LNHDA and CDR2 SQIVND come from the germline V gene (reference sequence). CDR3 sequence: CASSTGTGANVLTF. The CDR3 region has the DNA TGTGCCAGTTCTACAGGGACTGGGGCCAACGTCCTGACTTTC.

CDR3 in DNA: TGTGCCAGCACTCACTTTCATAAAGGTCCCTATGGCTACACCTTC. Its translation: CASTHFHKGPYGYTF. J is TRBJ1-2 and V is TRBV28; D uncertain. Germline CDR1 reads MDHEN; CDR2 reads SYDVKM. Trimming took off 7 bases at V and 4 bases at J, with 19 bases between the two ends. The CDR3 runs 15 residues.

The chain links TRBV18 to TRBJ1-4, with 8 bases that match TRBD1. Looked up from germline, CDR1 is KGHSH and CDR2 is LQKENI. The CDR3 is 17 amino acids. V gave up 6 bases and J gave up 0 bases; unmatched junction bases: 9. CDR3 nucleotide sequence: TGTGCCAGCTCGAAACAGGGGGACCTAGCAACTAATGAAAAACTGTTTTTT. Translation: CASSKQGDLATNEKLFF.

This chain links TRBV7-9 with TRBJ1-1; 7 bases map to TRBD1. This CDR3 has 14 amino acids. CDR1 is SEHNR, CDR2 FQNEAQ, per germline (reference sequence). V was pared by 5 bases and J by 5 bases, with 8 bases of the junction left unmatched. CDR3 coding DNA: TGTGCCAGCAGCCCCCAAGGGACAGCTACTGAAGCTTTCTTT. Residues: CASSPQGTATEAFF.

The rearrangement uses TRBV6-5 and TRBJ2-7; D assignment may be TRBD1 or TRBD2 (6 bases each). The germline V gene encodes CDR1 MNHEY and CDR2 SVGAGI. V lost 7 bases and J lost 4, with 14 bases in between. The CDR3 is 13 amino acids. The CDR3 DNA is TGTGCCAGCAAAACTACAGGGAGGTACGAGCAGTACTTC. Protein: CASKTTGRYEQYF.

The gene calls are TRBV5-1 and TRBJ2-5; D is possibly TRBD1 (5 bases). The V end lost 2 bases, the J end lost 1 base, and 9 bases lay between the germline ends. CDR1 and CDR2 from the germline V gene are SGHRS and YFSETQ. The CDR3 runs 14 residues. The DNA of the CDR3 is TGCGCCAGCAGCTTTCAGGGCGGCCAAGAGACCCAGTACTTC. Its translation: CASSFQGGQETQYF.

The genes are TRBV28 and TRBJ2-7; D uncertain. Deletions cut 1 base from V and 6 bases from J, with 7 bases between. Germline assignment: CDR1 MDHEN and CDR2 SYDVKM. The CDR3 runs 12 residues. The CDR3 reads CASSLFSGEQYF. As DNA, the CDR3 is TGTGCCAGCAGTTTATTCTCTGGCGAGCAGTACTTC.

This clone is a singleton in its sample. This chain connects TRBV7-2 to TRBJ2-7; unclear D gene. The V and J ends lost 5 bases and 6 bases respectively, with 14 bases between them. This CDR3 region has 13 residues. CDR1 is SGHTA and CDR2 is FQGNSA in the germline V gene. CDR3: CASSPRSVGEQYF. The CDR3 region has the DNA TGTGCCAGCAGCCCCAGAAGCGTGGGCGAGCAGTACTTC.

This chain joins TRBV19 and TRBJ1-4; the D gene is possibly TRBD1 (6 bases). Per the germline V gene, CDR1 is LNHDA and CDR2 is SQIVND (reference sequence). Between the trimmed V and J ends, which lost 5 bases and 1 base, there was a span of 11 bases. This CDR3 comprises 15 residues. CDR3 sequence (DNA): TGTGCCAGTAGTTTACAGGGTGGAACTAATGAAAAACTGTTTTTT. Translated, it gives CASSLQGGTNEKLFF.

The V call is TRBV27, the J call TRBJ2-6; D is perhaps TRBD1 (6 bases). Germline V CDR1 and CDR2: MNHEY, SMNVEV (reference sequence). The CDR3 extends over 17 amino acids. V lost 6 bases and J 0 bases, leaving 15 bases between the germline ends. In DNA, the CDR3 is TGTGCCAGCAGAACCGGGACACCCTTCTCTGGGGCCAACGTCCTGACTTTC. This encodes CASRTGTPFSGANVLTF.